The entry that follows covers one T cell receptor beta chain sequence. This clone was seen once. The antigen this receptor binds is unknown. No base qualities exist here, and no much larger clone lies one base off it. The data originate from a study of T cell changes during pregnancy in multiple sclerosis (dated by TCRdb to the late 2010s). In the study overall: The study looked at changes in the T cell repertoire across pregnancy in women with multiple sclerosis.

Libraries were constructed by the immunoSEQ multiplex PCR assay. Imported from immuneACCESS, the table was reduced by TCRdb to in-frame sequences with V and J called. These copies leave out some clones; in studies compared against another copy, an unresolved V gene accounts for under half, and the cause of the remainder is not known. Within this sample are about 57,000 clones, with around 92% of them counted one time only. Together, the top ten hold just under 0.2% of the sample. Unmatched junction bases come to 1, with V trimmed by 1 base and J by 2 bases. The CDR3 measures 16 amino acids from cysteine to phenylalanine. The kept DNA is CDR3 alone, 48 bases in frame from the first base. CDR1 and CDR2 were assigned from the germline V gene as MGHRA and YSYEKL.

This clonotype originated in a female donor with multiple sclerosis, enrolled in a pregnancy study. The chain joins TRBV4-1 to TRBJ2-6, with 8 junctional bases fitting TRBD1. The sequencing here drew on CD4+ T cells from peripheral blood mononuclear cells, taken in the second trimester of pregnancy. The sequence in DNA is TGCGCCAGCAGCCAAGGACAGGGGACTGGGGCCAACGTCCTGACTTTC. It codes for CASSQGQGTGANVLTF.